Listed below are T cell receptor beta chains from one sample, sequenced in a study of OX40 agonist ivuxolimab in advanced cancers. Some clones are missing from TCRdb's copy, which holds only in-frame ones; the method was immunoSEQ multiplex PCR. This table holds nearly 110,000 clones, 90% found once. The sample here was CD4+ or CD8+ T cells sorted from blood, taken in a trial of the OX40 agonist ivuxolimab. These receptors were collected from an adult with an advanced solid tumor such as melanoma, head and neck, liver or kidney cancer. The CDR3 runs from the conserved cysteine through the conserved F or W. A D gene is named only where the DNA matches it firmly. Clone size is not always given. Where it is, it says once, few, many or a class for expanded clones.

few,TRBV27,.,TRBJ2-1,CASNRQRSINYNEQFF,TGTGCCAGCAACAGGCAGCGGTCGATAAACTACAATGAGCAGTTCTTC
.,TRBV28,.,TRBJ2-5,CASSSGPEETQYF,TGTGCCAGCAGTTCCGGGCCCGAGGAGACCCAGTACTTC
few,TRBV11-3,.,TRBJ2-3,CASSFGGTDTQYF,TGTGCCAGCAGCTTTGGAGGCACAGATACGCAGTATTTT
.,TRBV9,.,TRBJ2-5,CASSTTPLWGETQYF,TGTGCCAGCAGCACTACACCTTTATGGGGTGAGACCCAGTACTTC
.,TRBV30,.,TRBJ1-1,CAWTIGMNTEAFF,TGTGCCTGGACCATCGGGATGAACACTGAAGCTTTCTTT
.,TRBV28,.,TRBJ2-6,CASSGQLGANVLTF,TGTGCCAGCAGCGGACAGCTTGGGGCCAACGTCCTGACTTTC
.,TRBV5-1,.,TRBJ2-7,CASSFWGGHEQYF,TGCGCCAGCAGCTTCTGGGGGGGCCACGAGCAGTACTTC
.,TRBV7-2,.,TRBJ1-1,CASSLEWGQTEAFF,TGTGCCAGCAGCTTAGAATGGGGTCAGACTGAAGCTTTCTTT
.,TRBV7-2,.,TRBJ1-1,CASSRQRNTEAFF,TGTGCCAGCAGCCGACAGAGGAACACTGAAGCTTTCTTT
.,TRBV18,.,TRBJ2-1,CASSVLGTATSSYNEQFF,TGTGCCAGCTCAGTTCTGGGGACCGCTACGAGCTCCTACAATGAGCAGTTCTTC
.,TRBV5-1,.,TRBJ2-2,CASSSSVNTGELFF,TGCGCCAGCAGCAGCTCGGTGAACACCGGGGAGCTGTTTTTT
.,TRBV19,TRBD2,TRBJ2-3,CASSERGPGSQYF,TGTGCCAGTAGTGAGCGGGGCCCGGGTTCGCAGTATTTT
.,TRBV28,.,TRBJ2-7,CASVKTEGYHEQYF,TGTGCCAGCGTAAAGACAGAGGGTTACCACGAGCAGTACTTC
once,TRBV7-3,.,TRBJ1-5,CASSPPAPDSDRFYSNQPQHF,TGTGCCAGCAGCCCCCCTGCCCCGGACAGCGATCGCTTTTATAGCAATCAGCCCCAGCATTTT
.,TRBV11-1,TRBD2,TRBJ2-5,CASSLVSGGTQETQYF,TGTGCCAGCAGCTTAGTTAGCGGGGGGACTCAAGAGACCCAGTACTTC
.,TRBV4-3,.,TRBJ1-5,CASSQGLGNQPQHF,TGCGCCAGCAGCCAAGGATTGGGTAATCAGCCCCAGCATTTT
.,TRBV6-5,TRBD1,TRBJ1-4,CASSYLPGGNEKLFF,TGTGCCAGCAGTTACCTCCCAGGGGGTAATGAAAAACTGTTTTTT
.,TRBV4-2,.,TRBJ2-5,CASSHDMYQETQYF,TGTGCCAGCAGCCACGACATGTACCAAGAGACCCAGTACTTC
.,TRBV7-2,.,TRBJ1-5,CASSLLPQRSNQPQHF,TGTGCCAGCAGCTTATTACCGCAAAGGAGCAATCAGCCCCAGCATTTT
once,TRBV19,TRBD2,TRBJ2-3,CASSVAGGDNTQYF,TGTGCCAGTTCGGTAGCGGGGGGGGATAATACGCAGTATTTT
.,TRBV6-5,.,TRBJ1-1,CASSSFTRNTEAFF,TGTGCCAGCAGTTCCTTTACTAGGAACACTGAAGCTTTCTTT
.,TRBV7-9,.,TRBJ2-7,CASSSSRVYEQYF,TGTGCCAGCAGCTCCAGTAGGGTGTACGAGCAGTACTTC
.,TRBV19,TRBD1,TRBJ2-2,CASRGTGYTGELFF,TGTGCCAGTAGAGGGACAGGCTACACCGGGGAGCTGTTTTTT
once,TRBV7-2,.,TRBJ1-1,CASSLRVFPEAFF,TGTGCCAGCAGCTTAAGGGTCTTCCCTGAAGCTTTCTTT
.,TRBV9,.,TRBJ2-2,CASSVVVDTGELFF,TGTGCCAGCAGCGTAGTAGTAGACACCGGGGAGCTGTTTTTT
.,TRBV18,TRBD2,TRBJ2-5,CASSLTGGGETQYF,TGTGCCAGCTCACTTACGGGAGGGGGAGAGACCCAGTACTTC
.,TRBV9,TRBD1,TRBJ2-7,CASSKGQGAYEQYF,TGTGCCAGCAGCAAGGGACAGGGGGCCTACGAGCAGTACTTC
.,TRBV5-1,.,TRBJ1-1,CASSWTPENTEAFF,TGCGCCAGCAGCTGGACACCCGAGAACACTGAAGCTTTCTTT
few,TRBV7-9,TRBD2,TRBJ2-7,CASSSPAGLGQYF,TGTGCCAGCAGCTCCCCAGCGGGGTTAGGGCAGTACTTC
.,TRBV7-9,TRBD1,TRBJ1-4,CASSFDRGREKLFF,TGTGCCAGCAGCTTCGACAGGGGGCGAGAAAAACTGTTTTTT
.,TRBV10-2,.,TRBJ1-2,CASSEPPLSGYGYTF,TGCGCCAGCAGTGAGCCTCCTCTATCTGGCTATGGCTACACCTTC
.,TRBV18,.,TRBJ2-1,CASSLGGEQFF,TGTGCCAGCTCACTCGGAGGTGAGCAGTTCTTC
.,TRBV29-1,.,TRBJ2-2,CSVSTGANTGELFF,TGCAGCGTCTCGACAGGAGCGAACACCGGGGAGCTGTTTTTT
.,TRBV5-1,.,TRBJ1-6,CASSVQDRDSPLHF,TGCGCCAGCAGCGTACAGGACCGGGATTCACCCCTCCACTTT
.,TRBV5-1,TRBD2,TRBJ2-5,CASSVSAGGGETQYF,TGCGCCAGCAGCGTCTCAGCGGGGGGAGGGGAGACCCAGTACTTC
.,TRBV5-1,.,TRBJ2-3,CASSTSTSTDTQYF,TGCGCCAGCAGCACCTCCACTAGCACAGATACGCAGTATTTT
.,TRBV2,.,TRBJ2-1,CASSDLAFYYNEQFF,TGTGCCAGCAGTGACCTAGCCTTTTACTACAATGAGCAGTTCTTC
few,TRBV10-2,TRBD1,TRBJ1-1,CASRGTGGRRTEAFF,TGCGCCAGCAGGGGGACAGGGGGCCGGAGGACTGAAGCTTTCTTT
few,TRBV2,.,TRBJ2-5,CASSQMVGSPETQYF,TGTGCCAGCAGCCAGATGGTGGGGTCCCCTGAGACCCAGTACTTC
once,TRBV11-2,.,TRBJ2-7,CASSLDRLGGEQYF,TGTGCCAGCAGCTTAGATAGGCTAGGAGGCGAGCAGTACTTC
once,TRBV5-6,TRBD2,TRBJ2-5,CASSSRGGGGAVETQYF,TGTGCCAGCAGCTCACGGGGTGGCGGGGGGGCCGTTGAGACCCAGTACTTC
.,TRBV27,TRBD2,TRBJ2-3,CASSFAGGSTDTQYF,TGTGCCAGCAGTTTTGCGGGGGGTAGCACAGATACGCAGTATTTT
.,TRBV12-5,.,TRBJ1-2,CASGLAGQGYTF,TGTGCTAGTGGTTTGGCCGGACAGGGCTACACCTTC
.,TRBV18,.,TRBJ2-7,CASSPTVLDSYEQYF,TGTGCCAGCTCACCAACCGTCCTCGACTCCTACGAGCAGTACTTC
once,TRBV10-3,.,TRBJ2-5,CAISATDSGVGETQYF,TGTGCCATCAGCGCCACCGACTCAGGGGTGGGAGAGACCCAGTACTTC
.,TRBV19,.,TRBJ2-5,CASRQEGAQYF,TGTGCCAGTAGGCAAGAGGGGGCCCAGTACTTC
.,TRBV30,.,TRBJ1-6,CAWSVFGGGRSSPLHF,TGTGCCTGGAGTGTATTCGGGGGGGGACGGAGTTCACCCCTCCACTTT